This entry describes one T cell receptor beta chain. The data were obtained in a study of blood T cell repertoires in COVID-19. Study summary: Samples taken during acute and convalescent COVID-19 were collected in the United States, Italy and Spain. PBMCs, B-cell-depleted T cells, or T cells provided the cDNA or gDNA that made up the material.

CDR1 SGDLS and CDR2 YYNGEE come from the germline V gene. V was clipped by 4 bases and J by 4 bases, with 14 bases between them. The CDR3 is 14 amino acids. Clones were read by immunoSEQ multiplex PCR, and TCRdb kept only the in-frame ones, dropping some. The sample records about 270,000 clones, more than 75% being singletons. This receptor was obtained from a woman aged 18-35 years who had recovered from COVID-19. V and J are TRBV9 and TRBJ1-1; TRBD1 might be the D (5 bases). Sequenced input: PBMCs or T cells enriched from blood (not recorded which). CDR3 sequence: CASSQGAGTTEAFF. The CDR3 DNA follows: TGTGCCAGCAGCCAAGGGGCTGGAACCACTGAAGCTTTCTTT.